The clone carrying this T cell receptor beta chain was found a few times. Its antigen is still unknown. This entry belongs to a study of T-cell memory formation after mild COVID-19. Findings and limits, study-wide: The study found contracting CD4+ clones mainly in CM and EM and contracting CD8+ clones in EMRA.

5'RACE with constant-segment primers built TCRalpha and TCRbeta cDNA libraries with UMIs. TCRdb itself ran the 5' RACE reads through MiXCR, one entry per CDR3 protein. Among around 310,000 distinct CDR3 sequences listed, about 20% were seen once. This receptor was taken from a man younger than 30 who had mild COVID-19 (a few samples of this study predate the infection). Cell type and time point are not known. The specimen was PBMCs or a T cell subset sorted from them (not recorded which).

The CDR3 sequence is CASSLLSREQYF. CDR3 bases: TGTGCCAGCAGCTTGTTGTCTCGCGAGCAGTACTTC. V is TRBV5-6 and J is TRBJ2-7, with D unclear. The germline gives CDR1 SGHDT, CDR2 YYEEEE. V lost 1 base, J lost 6 bases, and 8 bases lay in between. This CDR3 is built from 12 residues.